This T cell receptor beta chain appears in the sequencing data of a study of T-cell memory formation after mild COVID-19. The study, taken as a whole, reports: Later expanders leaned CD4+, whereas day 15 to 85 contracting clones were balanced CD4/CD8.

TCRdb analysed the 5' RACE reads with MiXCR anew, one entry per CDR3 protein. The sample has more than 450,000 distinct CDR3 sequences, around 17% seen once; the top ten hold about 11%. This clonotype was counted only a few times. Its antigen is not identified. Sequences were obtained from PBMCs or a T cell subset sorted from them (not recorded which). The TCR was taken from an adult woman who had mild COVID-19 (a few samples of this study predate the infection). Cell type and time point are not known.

The CDR3 DNA is TGCAGTGCTAGAGATGGTATTAGCGGCGAGCAGTACTTC. Translated, it gives CSARDGISGEQYF. This chain uses TRBV20-1 with TRBJ2-7; D may be TRBD2 (6 bases). The CDR3 covers 13 residues. Trimming cost V 0 bases and J 6 bases, with 12 bases left between them. Per the germline V gene, CDR1 is DFQATT and CDR2 is SNEGSKA (reference sequence).